This entry is about one TCR beta chain. This record comes from a study of human T cells and chemical hapten exposure. Documented time point: patch test 3, about 24 weeks after DPC sensitization. This sample's treatment: therapeutic diphenylcyclopropenone sensitization with weekly scalp DPC. CDR1 SGHRS and CDR2 YFSETQ come from the germline V gene. This CDR3 comprises 16 residues. Trimming shortened V by 1 base and J by 1 base, and 14 bases separated the two germline ends. TCRdb re-called the RACE reads through MiXCR, storing one row per CDR3 protein. The table has around 150,000 distinct CDR3 sequences, 25% to 35% seen once; the top ten hold 2.1%.

The starting material was whole blood, obtained in connection with sensitization to the hapten diphenylcyclopropenone (DPC). This TCR was sampled from a young woman with alopecia areata. Some clones in this sample may be carry-over from other donors' samples. The genes are TRBV5-1 and TRBJ2-5; D may correspond to TRBD1 or TRBD2 (5 bases each). CDR3 in amino acids: CASSLPGATLQETQYF. DNA for the CDR3: TGCGCCAGCAGCTTGCCCGGGGCTACTCTCCAAGAGACCCAGTACTTC.